This TCR beta chain derives from a study of CXCR3-negative and CXCR3-positive naive CD8 T cells. Broader study findings: Naive cells positive for CXCR3 carried more hydrophobic TRB CDR3s than CXCR3-negative ones.

About this clonotype: Its antigen is still unknown.

This CDR3 contains 14 residues. The TRB libraries of cDNA were built by UMI-labeled 5' RACE. One entry per CDR3 protein, without DNA, is what TCRdb gives after re-calling the 5' RACE reads. The record lists roughly 110,000 distinct CDR3 sequences, of which the ten most abundant hold around 0.36%. The sequencing sample was made of naive CXCR3+ CD8+ T cells from blood. Subset denoted: CD45RO-CCR7+CD27+CD95- naive CD8+ T cells expressing CXCR3 (TNR3+). The chain employs TRBV12-3 or TRBV12-4 and TRBJ1-1. This TCR was recovered from a human donor in good health. Some clones in this sample may be carry-over from other donors' samples. The CDR3 loop reads CASSSPGQNTEAFF.